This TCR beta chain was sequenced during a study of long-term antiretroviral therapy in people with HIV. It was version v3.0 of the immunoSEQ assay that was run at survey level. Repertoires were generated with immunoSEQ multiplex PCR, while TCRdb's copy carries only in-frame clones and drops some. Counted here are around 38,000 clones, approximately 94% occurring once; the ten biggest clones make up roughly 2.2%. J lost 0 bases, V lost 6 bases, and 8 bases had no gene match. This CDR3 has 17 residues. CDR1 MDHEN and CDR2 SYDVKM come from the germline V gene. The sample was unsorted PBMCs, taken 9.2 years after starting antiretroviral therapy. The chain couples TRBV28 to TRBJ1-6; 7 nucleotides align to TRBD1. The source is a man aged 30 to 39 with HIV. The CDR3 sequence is CASRTGSGSSYNSPLHF. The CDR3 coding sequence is TGTGCCAGCAGGACAGGGTCGGGGAGCTCCTATAATTCACCCCTCCACTTT.